This section outlines one TCR beta chain sequence together with its context. At least ten counts were recorded for this clonotype. Its antigen is still unknown. Per-nucleotide qualities are absent, and no much larger clonotype sits a single base away. The data were taken from a study of identical twins listed by TCRdb under 2016. In the study overall: To test whether fetal clonotypes persist, this study deep-sequenced TCR alpha and beta repertoires from monozygotic twins, from unrelated adults of various ages, and from cord blood. To rule out contamination, replicate twin experiments were performed at different times with different library preparation protocols. General study outcomes and caveats: Recombination models systematically underestimated out-of-frame TCR alpha sharing in monozygotic twins but agreed with sharing between unrelated individuals. Compared with coincidental sharing between unrelated individuals, an excess of low generation-probability sequences was observed among out-of-frame TCR alpha sequences shared between twins. Fewer insertions were carried by abundant cord blood beta clonotypes; a weaker similar trend was observed in young adult naive repertoires, while no such trend was observed in memory repertoires. Because the same donors could not be followed over many years, the conclusions relied on cross-sectional statistical analysis. Invariant T cells such as MAIT and iNKT could partly confound zero-insertion analyses, though diverse VJ usage argued against this for most clonotypes. A weaker excess of twin sharing was found in beta out-of-frame sequences because the signal-to-noise ratio was lowered by fewer shared sequences.

Measured from the cysteine to the phenylalanine, the CDR3 is 13 residues long. The kept DNA is CDR3 alone, 39 bases in frame from the first base. The germline V gene gives CDR1 as MNHNS and CDR2 as SASEGT. V sheds 7 bases and J sheds 0 bases, leaving 10 bases between their ends. Library method: 5' RACE. For sequencing, an Illumina HiSeq 2000 was employed. A universal primer binding site was introduced by template switching, and a unique molecular identifier was present in the final cDNA, enabling accurate counting of TCR cDNA molecules. First-strand cDNA for TCR alpha and beta chains was synthesized from specific primers in the conserved constant-segment region. To control for contamination, each cDNA library was double barcoded with a SMART-Mk sample barcode plus Illumina barcodes. TruSeq adapter sequences along with Illumina sample barcodes were introduced in two successive PCR steps. The Illumina HiSeq platform was used with custom primers to sequence TCR alpha and beta cDNA libraries. For the original study's pipeline: Unique molecular identifiers were extracted from raw reads with MiGEC, and CDR3 positions were determined with MiXCR. Recombination models were inferred per individual with the repgenHMM and IGoR tools using an EM algorithm. Shared clonotype analysis was performed with the tcR package in R, normalizing sharing by the product of cloneset sizes. To study raw recombination without the effects of thymic and clonal selection, out-of-frame nonproductive sequences were analyzed. The public sequencing data were trimmed at Q25 with fastp and processed into clonotypes with MiXCR by TCRdb, which kept only in-frame beta chains. Rows are unified per CDR3 protein, each entry keeping the most common DNA and genes. In this record, the V and J calls reflect TCRdb's handling and not the investigators' own analysis. Counted in this sample were 420,000 or so distinct CDR3 sequences; roughly 20% of them appeared once. Of the sample, roughly 12% falls within the top ten clones.

All donors were healthy Caucasians. Three unrelated non-twin adults were additionally sequenced: a male aged 18 to 30, a male aged 50 to 59 and a female aged 50 to 59. Miltenyi CD45RO+ enrichment and human naive T-cell isolation kits were used to isolate memory (CD45RO+) and naive T cells from PBMC. The sample consisted of naive T cells sorted from blood. The sample's cell subset or site, from its label and the paper: cells isolated with a human naive T-cell isolation kit. The rearrangement joined TRBV6-1 to TRBJ2-7; the D element might be TRBD1 or TRBD2, as each aligns at 5 bases. The sequence derives from a man aged 45-65 years in good health. For the CDR3, the sequence is CASTGRNSYEQYF. The bases read TGTGCCAGCACGGGGCGGAACTCCTACGAGCAGTACTTC.